These T cell receptor beta chains were read from a single sample in a study of blood T cells in healthy people across ages. From the 5' RACE reads, TCRdb called clonotypes with MiXCR, one entry per CDR3 protein. Of almost 550,000 distinct CDR3 sequences listed, 24% were seen once; the top ten hold around 10%. These data are also associated with another study on T cells of mothers and their children.

Sequenced: blood. These receptors were obtained from a boy aged 5-17 years in good health. Both conserved end residues are part of each CDR3. D genes are given only for firm matches. Where a row states a size, it is once, few, many or the class of an expanded clone; other rows omit it.

>TRBJ2-1|NA|few|TRBV30
CAWSVVATGYNEQFF
TGTGCCTGGAGTGTAGTAGCCACCGGGTACAATGAGCAGTTCTTC
>TRBJ1-2|TRBD1|NA|TRBV28
CASRGGQGRQSGYTF
TGTGCCAGCCGTGGAGGACAGGGGAGGCAATCGGGCTACACCTTC
>TRBJ2-5|TRBD1|few|TRBV2
CASSAWDRAFRETQYF
TGTGCCAGCAGTGCTTGGGACAGGGCCTTTCGAGAGACCCAGTACTTC
>TRBJ2-2|NA|few|TRBV7-9
CASSYGQGNTGELFF
TGTGCCAGCAGCTATGGGCAGGGGAACACCGGGGAGCTGTTTTTT
>TRBJ1-3|NA|few|TRBV13
CASSLGAVENTIYF
TGTGCCAGCAGCTTAGGAGCGGTCGAAAACACCATATATTTT
>TRBJ1-2|TRBD1|few|TRBV7-2
CASSLGFDRDAHGYTF
TGTGCCAGCAGCTTGGGGTTTGACAGGGATGCTCATGGCTACACCTTC
>TRBJ2-7|NA|NA|TRBV20-1
CSARGPLGGGEQYF
TGCAGTGCTAGAGGCCCCCTGGGGGGCGGGGAGCAGTACTTC
>TRBJ2-1|TRBD1|NA|TRBV6-4
CASSDSGTGSHEQFF
TGTGCCAGCAGTGACTCAGGGACAGGGTCGCATGAGCAGTTCTTC
>TRBJ2-3|NA|NA|TRBV24-1
CATKPDGSYTDTQYF
TGTGCCACCAAGCCGGACGGTTCCTACACAGATACGCAGTATTTT
>TRBJ2-2|NA|few|TRBV5-4
CASGGDFLGGELFF
TGTGCCAGCGGCGGGGACTTCCTCGGCGGGGAGCTGTTTTTT
>TRBJ2-1|TRBD2|NA|TRBV7-9
CASSPGTSGGDSYNEQFF
TGTGCCAGCAGCCCCGGGACTAGCGGGGGGGACTCCTACAATGAGCAGTTCTTC
>TRBJ2-1|NA|NA|TRBV6-6
CASSYGREGRNEQFF
TGTGCCAGCAGTTACGGGCGTGAGGGGAGGAATGAGCAGTTCTTC
>TRBJ2-4|NA|many|TRBV4-1
CASSQQRWDIQYF
TGCGCCAGCAGCCAACAACGGTGGGACATTCAGTACTTC
>TRBJ2-3|NA|NA|TRBV7-2
CASAPNIGTDTQYF
TGTGCCAGCGCCCCCAATATAGGCACAGATACGCAGTATTTT
>TRBJ2-7|NA|few|TRBV28
CASSMDKSNYEQYF
TGTGCCAGCAGTATGGACAAAAGTAACTACGAGCAGTACTTC
>TRBJ1-4|TRBD1|NA|TRBV7-2
CASTLRQGAGEKLFF
TGTGCCAGCACCTTACGACAGGGGGCCGGTGAAAAACTGTTTTTT
>TRBJ2-7|TRBD1|NA|TRBV7-2
CASSLKTGMYEQYF
TGTGCCAGCAGCTTAAAGACAGGGATGTACGAGCAGTACTTC
>TRBJ2-7|TRBD1|many|TRBV29-1
CSVKSGTGATYEQYF
TGCAGCGTTAAGTCCGGGACAGGGGCTACCTACGAGCAGTACTTC
>TRBJ1-1|NA|NA|TRBV11-2
CASSLSGGARTEAFF
TGTGCCAGCAGCTTATCGGGGGGGGCGCGGACTGAAGCTTTCTTT
>TRBJ2-1|NA|NA|TRBV4-3
CASSQDRALWGAGSNNEQFF
TGCGCCAGCAGCCAAGATCGGGCTTTGTGGGGGGCCGGTTCTAACAATGAGCAGTTCTTC
>TRBJ1-1|NA|NA|TRBV5-6
CASSLVSINTEAFF
TGTGCCAGCAGCTTGGTAAGCATCAACACTGAAGCTTTCTTT
>TRBJ1-1|NA|NA|TRBV28
CASRPPTRGKAFF
TGTGCCAGCAGGCCCCCGACGAGGGGAAAAGCTTTCTTT
>TRBJ1-1|NA|NA|TRBV20-1
CSASAYSEAFF
TGCAGTGCTAGTGCGTACAGTGAAGCTTTCTTT
>TRBJ2-1|TRBD2|many|TRBV27
CASSLGLAGYNEQFF
TGTGCCAGCAGCTTAGGACTAGCGGGATACAATGAGCAGTTCTTC
>TRBJ1-1|TRBD1|NA|TRBV28
CASSPLGQGANEAFF
TGTGCCAGCAGCCCACTTGGACAGGGAGCGAATGAAGCTTTCTTT
>TRBJ2-2|NA|NA|TRBV12-5
CATRRGANTGELFF
TGTGCTACCCGGAGAGGGGCGAACACCGGGGAGCTGTTTTTT
>TRBJ1-6|NA|few|TRBV9
CASSAGLSYNSPLHF
TGTGCCAGCAGCGCAGGGCTCTCCTATAATTCACCCCTCCACTTT
>TRBJ2-5|NA|few|TRBV7-9
CASGRTGPRETQYF
TGTGCCAGCGGGCGAACAGGACCCAGAGAGACCCAGTACTTC
>TRBJ2-7|NA|few|TRBV4-1
CASSQVREHEQYF
TGCGCCAGCAGCCAAGTTCGGGAGCACGAGCAGTACTTC
>TRBJ2-5|TRBD1|NA|TRBV12-3/TRBV12-4
CASSFPSGTAQETQYF
TGTGCCAGCAGTTTCCCCTCCGGGACAGCTCAAGAGACCCAGTACTTC
>TRBJ1-6|NA|NA|TRBV14
CASSQARGGDSPLHF
TGTGCCAGCAGCCAAGCGAGAGGGGGGGATTCACCCCTCCACTTT
>TRBJ2-3|NA|NA|TRBV9
CASSVAGGELTDTQYF
TGTGCCAGCAGCGTAGCAGGGGGGGAGCTCACAGATACGCAGTATTTT
>TRBJ2-7|TRBD1|NA|TRBV13
CASSFGQVPYEQYF
TGTGCCAGCAGCTTCGGACAGGTTCCCTACGAGCAGTACTTC
>TRBJ2-7|TRBD2|few|TRBV14
CASSYGPSGSYEQYF
TGTGCCAGCAGCTATGGTCCTAGCGGCTCCTACGAGCAGTACTTC
>TRBJ2-2|TRBD2|NA|TRBV20-1
CSASPSGGPNTGELFF
TGCAGTGCTAGCCCTAGCGGGGGCCCGAACACCGGGGAGCTGTTTTTT
>TRBJ2-2|NA|NA|TRBV9
CASSVSPSSDGELFF
TGTGCCAGCAGCGTATCCCCCAGTTCCGACGGGGAGCTGTTTTTT
>TRBJ2-3|TRBD2|few|TRBV20-1
CSADGLAGDTDTQYF
TGCAGTGCGGACGGACTAGCGGGAGATACAGATACGCAGTATTTT
>TRBJ1-2|TRBD1|NA|TRBV7-9
CASSSGLIGTGLGAGYTF
TGTGCCAGCAGCTCTGGCCTCATCGGGACAGGCCTCGGCGCGGGCTACACCTTC
>TRBJ2-3|NA|NA|TRBV5-1
CASSGARTDTQYF
TGCGCCAGCAGCGGGGCCCGTACAGATACGCAGTATTTT
>TRBJ1-4|NA|NA|TRBV12-3/TRBV12-4
CASSLLLAGAEKLFF
TGTGCCAGCAGTTTACTCTTGGCAGGGGCCGAAAAACTGTTTTTT
>TRBJ2-1|TRBD1|NA|TRBV7-9
CASSPTGTASYNEQFF
TGTGCCAGCAGCCCTACCGGGACAGCCTCCTACAATGAGCAGTTCTTC
>TRBJ2-5|NA|NA|TRBV29-1
CSVVGELAAETQYF
TGCAGCGTTGTTGGTGAACTAGCTGCAGAGACCCAGTACTTC
>TRBJ2-1|NA|NA|TRBV5-8
CASRTRAANNEQFF
TGTGCCAGCAGAACCCGGGCCGCAAACAATGAGCAGTTCTTC
>TRBJ2-7|TRBD2|NA|TRBV5-1
CASSAGLAGGGYEQYF
TGCGCCAGCAGCGCCGGACTAGCGGGAGGAGGCTACGAGCAGTACTTC
>TRBJ2-2|NA|NA|TRBV2
CASILRARIDTGELFF
TGTGCCAGCATCCTCAGGGCCAGAATCGACACCGGGGAGCTGTTTTTT
>TRBJ1-5|TRBD1|few|TRBV20-1
CSASKGAPNQPQHF
TGCAGTGCTAGCAAGGGGGCGCCCAATCAGCCCCAGCATTTT
>TRBJ1-5|TRBD1|NA|TRBV12-3/TRBV12-4
CASSGQGVQPQHF
TGTGCCAGCAGCGGACAGGGCGTTCAGCCCCAGCATTTT
>TRBJ2-1|NA|NA|TRBV11-2
CASSSGLHSYNEQFF
TGTGCCAGCAGCTCCGGACTTCACTCCTACAATGAGCAGTTCTTC
>TRBJ2-1|NA|NA|TRBV9
CASSSLAGEYNEQFF
TGTGCCAGCAGCAGTCTGGCCGGGGAATACAATGAGCAGTTCTTC
>TRBJ1-5|TRBD1|NA|TRBV7-8
CASSFRQGRNNQPQHF
TGTGCCAGCAGCTTTAGACAGGGTCGGAACAATCAGCCCCAGCATTTT
>TRBJ2-6|TRBD1|NA|TRBV7-9
CASSWPGQGIAGANVLTF
TGTGCCAGCAGCTGGCCGGGACAGGGGATTGCTGGGGCCAACGTCCTGACTTTC
>TRBJ2-5|TRBD2|many|TRBV9
CASSVALAEETQYF
TGTGCCAGCAGCGTAGCACTAGCGGAAGAGACCCAGTACTTC
>TRBJ2-1|TRBD2|NA|TRBV4-3
CASSAGTSGSSYNEQFF
TGCGCCAGCAGCGCCGGGACTAGCGGGAGCTCCTACAATGAGCAGTTCTTC
>TRBJ2-5|NA|few|TRBV30
CAWKGGPETQYF
TGTGCCTGGAAAGGGGGGCCAGAGACCCAGTACTTC
>TRBJ1-2|NA|few|TRBV29-1
CSEEGYQKPYGYTF
TGCAGCGAAGAAGGGTACCAGAAACCTTATGGCTACACCTTC